The rows below give T cell receptor beta chains drawn from one sample of a study of shared clonotypes between healthy human individuals. The table came from immunoSEQ multiplex PCR; TCRdb's copy has only in-frame clones and leaves some out. There are over a million clones in the sample; roughly 96% occur only once, and roughly 1.2% lies in the top ten. Sample: naive CD4+ T cells sorted from blood. These TCRs come from a young man in good health. Both conserved end residues are part of each CDR3. The D gene is left open where the match is weak.

v_call: TRBV28; d_call: TRBD1; j_call: TRBJ2-6; cdr3_aa: CASSPHRGLSGANVLTF
v_call: TRBV5-4; d_call: TRBD2; j_call: TRBJ2-7; cdr3_aa: CASSFRSGTKPYEQYF
v_call: TRBV5-5; d_call: NA; j_call: TRBJ1-1; cdr3_aa: CASSLSNTEAFF
v_call: TRBV18; d_call: NA; j_call: TRBJ2-7; cdr3_aa: CASSPQGGTYEQYF
v_call: TRBV10-2; d_call: NA; j_call: TRBJ1-5; cdr3_aa: CASSAANSNQPQHF
v_call: TRBV28; d_call: NA; j_call: TRBJ1-2; cdr3_aa: CASYRGAPEFGYTF
v_call: TRBV7-8; d_call: TRBD2; j_call: TRBJ2-7; cdr3_aa: CASSLVGSGRIVGEQYF
v_call: TRBV6-6; d_call: NA; j_call: TRBJ1-4; cdr3_aa: CASSWAPSSNEKLFF
v_call: TRBV2; d_call: TRBD2; j_call: TRBJ2-5; cdr3_aa: CASRTSGPLQETQYF
v_call: TRBV7-9; d_call: NA; j_call: TRBJ2-1; cdr3_aa: CASSLTPAGGQFF
v_call: TRBV9; d_call: NA; j_call: TRBJ2-2; cdr3_aa: CASSVVQTNTGELFF
v_call: TRBV28; d_call: NA; j_call: TRBJ1-2; cdr3_aa: CASRGGGEATGYTF
v_call: TRBV5-1; d_call: TRBD1; j_call: TRBJ2-7; cdr3_aa: CASSLDPLTGRRGEQYF
v_call: TRBV5-4; d_call: NA; j_call: TRBJ2-7; cdr3_aa: CASSSTPVYEQYF